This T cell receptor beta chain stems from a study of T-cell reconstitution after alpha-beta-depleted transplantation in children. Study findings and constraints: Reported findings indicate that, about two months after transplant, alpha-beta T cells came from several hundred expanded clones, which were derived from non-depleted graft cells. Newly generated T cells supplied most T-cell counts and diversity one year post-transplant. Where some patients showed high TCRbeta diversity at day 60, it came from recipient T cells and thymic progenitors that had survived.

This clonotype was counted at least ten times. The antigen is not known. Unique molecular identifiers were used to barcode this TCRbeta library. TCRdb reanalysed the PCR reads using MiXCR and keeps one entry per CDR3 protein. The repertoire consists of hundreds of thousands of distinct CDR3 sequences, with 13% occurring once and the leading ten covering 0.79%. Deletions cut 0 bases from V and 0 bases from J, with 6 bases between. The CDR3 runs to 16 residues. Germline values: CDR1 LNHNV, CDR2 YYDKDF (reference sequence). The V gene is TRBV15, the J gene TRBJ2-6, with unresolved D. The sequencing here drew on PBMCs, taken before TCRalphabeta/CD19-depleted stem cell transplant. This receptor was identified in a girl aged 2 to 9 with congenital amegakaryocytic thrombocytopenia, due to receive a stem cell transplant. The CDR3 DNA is TGTGCCACCAGCAGAGATCACTCCTCTGGGGCCAACGTCCTGACTTTC. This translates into CATSRDHSSGANVLTF.